This entry lists 14 T cell receptor beta chains sequenced from one sample in a study of T cell repertoires in cytomegalovirus infection. From the reads, TCRdb called clonotypes with MiXCR, one entry per CDR3 protein. The sample includes roughly 990,000 distinct CDR3 sequences, roughly 31% of them seen just once. These receptors' targets are unknown. This sample comprised cultured CD8+ T cells from PBMCs, obtained from culture after CMV antigen stimulation. The origin of the receptors is a human donor in good health (CMV status not recorded). Some clones in this sample may be carry-over from other donors' samples.

The gene calls are TRBV12-3 or TRBV12-4 and TRBJ2-1, with 7 bases identical to TRBD2. J lost 12 bases, V lost 6 bases, and 5 bases had no gene match. This CDR3 has 11 amino acids. CDR3: CASSPGGMQFF. The CDR3 DNA reads TGTGCCAGCAGCCCCGGGGGGATGCAGTTCTTC.

This chain connects TRBV7-9 to TRBJ1-1; unclear D gene. The CDR3 has 12 amino acids. The ends were cut back, 3 bases at V and 7 bases at J, with 9 bases in the middle. CDR1 is SEHNR, CDR2 FQNEAQ, per germline (reference sequence). CDR3 DNA: TGTGCCAGCAGCTTGGAGTATCTTGAAGCTTTCTTT. This translates into CASSLEYLEAFF.

Worth noting for this clonotype: A single base separates this from a much larger clone, so it may be a read error. The chain recombines TRBV11-1 with TRBJ1-1; 8 nucleotides match TRBD1. Germline lookup yields CDR1 SGHAT and CDR2 FQDESV (reference sequence). CDR3 length: 18 residues. V shed 5 bases and J 2 bases; nucleotides not matched to a gene: 16. The CDR3 is CASSLPPRKDRVNTEAFF. The CDR3 DNA sequence: TGTGCCAGCAGCCTCCCCCCCAGGAAGGACAGGGTCAACACTGAAGCTTTCTTT. Looking up the rest from reference TRBV11-1 and TRBJ1-1 gives the full variable domain: EAEVAQSPRYKITEKSQAVAFWCDPISGHATLYWYRQILGQGPELLVQFQDESVVDDSQLPKDRFSAERLKGVDSTLKIQPAELGDSAMYLCASSLPPRKDRVNTEAFFGQGTRLTVV.

In its sample, this clonotype was seen a few times. V gene TRBV7-9 combines with J gene TRBJ2-1, with 8 bases fitting TRBD2. The V gene's germline CDR1 is SEHNR and CDR2 FQNEAQ (reference sequence). The CDR3 contains 14 residues. V gave up 5 bases and J gave up 6 bases; unmatched junction bases: 6. This CDR3 is CASSPPGGANEQFF. The CDR3 nucleotides read TGTGCCAGCAGCCCCCCGGGGGGGGCCAATGAGCAGTTCTTC.

Concerning this clonotype itself: One end of the junction fails to match germline, which may point to a read error. The chain links TRBV7-2 to TRBJ2-5, with a weak D call TRBD1 (5 bases). The germline gives CDR1 SGHTA, CDR2 FQGNSA. CDR3 length equals 15 residues. CDR3 nucleotides: TGTGTCAGCAGCCACCCTCCGGGCCCAGGGGAGACCCAGTACTTC. As protein: CVSSHPPGPGETQYF.

This sequence joins TRBV25-1 and TRBJ2-2, with 8 bases matching TRBD2. Germline V gives CDR1 MGHDK, CDR2 SYGVNS. The CDR3 consists of 15 residues. V was pared by 7 bases and J by 2 bases, with 6 bases of the junction left unmatched. The CDR3 region has the DNA TGTGCCAGCACCGGGGGGGCCCGAAACACCGGGGAGCTGTTTTTT. Translation gives CASTGGARNTGELFF.

About this clonotype: With a much larger clone just one base away, this may be a read error. V is TRBV12-3 or TRBV12-4 and J is TRBJ1-4; D call uncertain. This CDR3 has 15 amino acids. V gave up 4 bases and J gave up 8 bases, with 17 bases separating them. The DNA of the CDR3 is TGTGCCAGCAGTTCCCCGGTGGAGTGGCGGGAAAAACTGTTTTTT. This encodes CASSSPVEWREKLFF.

This clonotype was seen a single time. The chain has TRBV7-9 and TRBJ1-4; tentative D call: TRBD1 (5 bases). Germline-derived CDR1 and CDR2 are SEHNR and FQNEAQ (reference sequence). The CDR3 is 14 residues long. The ends were cut back, 5 bases at V and 8 bases at J, with 15 bases in the middle. The CDR3 reads CASSQRDWGEKLFF. The CDR3 DNA is TGTGCCAGCAGCCAAAGGGACTGGGGCGAAAAACTGTTTTTT.

The chain carries TRBV6-2 or TRBV6-3 and TRBJ1-6; no definite D call. The CDR3 runs to 12 residues. With 5 bases removed from V and 10 bases from J, the gap between germline ends came to 9 bases. Per germline, CDR1 MNHEY and CDR2 SVGEGT. CDR3 sequence (DNA): TGTGCCAGCAGTCTCCCACCGTCACCCCTCCACTTT. The encoded protein is CASSLPPSPLHF.

This chain joins TRBV6-2 or TRBV6-3 and TRBJ2-7; 7 positions match TRBD1. CDR3 size: 15 residues. The germline V gene has CDR1 MNHEY and CDR2 SVGEGT. V was clipped by 6 bases and J by 0 bases; unmatched bases: 8. This CDR3 is CASRRQGRNSYEQYV. DNA for the CDR3: TGTGCCAGCAGAAGACAGGGAAGAAACTCCTACGAGCAGTACGTC.

This clonotype was seen ten or more times. V is TRBV6-2 or TRBV6-3 and J is TRBJ1-5, with TRBD1 identical over 7 bases. The CDR3 consists of 16 residues. CDR1 and CDR2 from the germline V gene are MNHEY and SVGEGT. The junction had 3 bases not matched to a gene; V was cut back by 1 base and J by 0 bases. The chain's CDR3 is CASSYFGTVSNQPQHF. CDR3 in DNA: TGTGCCAGCAGTTACTTCGGGACAGTTAGCAATCAGCCCCAGCATTTT.

The chain employs TRBV7-9 and TRBJ2-1, with D possibly matching TRBD2 (6 bases). The V end lost 8 bases, the J end lost 9 bases, and 14 bases lay between the germline ends. The germline V gene has CDR1 SEHNR and CDR2 FQNEAQ (reference sequence). This CDR3 has 12 residues. CDR3 protein: CASRGGAGEQFF. The CDR3 DNA is TGTGCCAGCCGGGGCGGGGCCGGTGAGCAGTTCTTC.

This clonotype came up a few times. J is TRBJ1-1 and V is TRBV19, with D hard to call. V was cut by 8 bases and J by 0 bases, with 4 bases left in between. Germline CDR1 and CDR2: LNHDA and SQIVND (reference sequence). The CDR3 covers 11 residues. The CDR3 DNA sequence: TGTGCCAGTCTAATGAACACTGAAGCTTTCTTT. Protein sequence: CASLMNTEAFF. The whole variable domain, remainder taken from reference TRBV19 and TRBJ1-1, is DGGITQSPKYLFRKEGQNVTLSCEQNLNHDAMYWYRQDPGQGLRLIYYSQIVNDFQKGDIAEGYSVSREKKESFPLTVTSAQKNPTAFYLCASLMNTEAFFGQGTRLTVV.

The chain recombines TRBV19 with TRBJ1-2; D is undetermined. From germline, CDR1 is LNHDA and CDR2 SQIVND (reference sequence). Trimming cost V 3 bases and J 4 bases, with 12 bases left between them. The CDR3 has 14 amino acids. This chain's CDR3 is CASSMLYSTYGYTF. In nucleotides, the CDR3 is TGTGCCAGTAGTATGCTATACAGCACCTATGGCTACACCTTC.